A single sample is the source of the 14 T cell receptor beta chains below, sequenced in a study of T cell changes during pregnancy in multiple sclerosis. Measured with immunoSEQ multiplex PCR; TCRdb has only the in-frame clones, and not every one. The sample records tens of thousands of clones, 94% being singletons. This specimen was CD8+ T cells from peripheral blood mononuclear cells, taken before pregnancy. These receptors were obtained from a female donor with multiple sclerosis, enrolled in a pregnancy study.

The CDR3: CASRSQGNTIYF. DNA for the CDR3: TGTGCCAGCAGGTCCCAGGGAAACACCATATATTTT. The chain couples TRBV28 to TRBJ1-3; no firm D call. This CDR3 is 12 amino acids long. Germline CDR1 reads MDHEN; CDR2 reads SYDVKM. Trimming shortened V by 6 bases and J by 4 bases, and 7 bases separated the two germline ends.

This chain links TRBV19 with TRBJ1-5, with a possible D match to TRBD1 (6 bases). The length of the CDR3 is 15 residues. Deletions cut 7 bases from V and 4 bases from J, with 17 bases between. Germline loops: CDR1 LNHDA, CDR2 SQIVND (reference sequence). CDR3: CASKRSDSTNQPQHF. The CDR3 nucleotides are TGTGCCAGTAAGAGGTCGGACAGCACTAATCAGCCCCAGCATTTT.

The rearrangement joins TRBV4-1 to TRBJ2-5, with D maybe TRBD1 (6 bases). The germline V and J ends were trimmed by 4 bases and 7 bases, with 16 bases remaining between them. This CDR3 contains 14 residues. Germline CDR1 and CDR2: MGHRA and YSYEKL. CDR3 residues: CASSRLQGVGTQYF. The DNA for the CDR3 is TGCGCCAGCAGCCGGTTACAGGGAGTGGGGACCCAGTACTTC.

The V and J genes are TRBV7-8 and TRBJ2-5, with D hard to call. Trimming took 2 bases from V and 2 from J, leaving 9 bases between them. This CDR3 is built from 14 residues. Germline V gene sequence: CDR1 SGHVS, CDR2 FQNEAQ. CDR3 amino acids: CASSLLALQETQYF. CDR3 DNA: TGTGCCAGCAGCTTATTAGCATTACAAGAGACCCAGTACTTC.

The chain uses TRBV5-1 and TRBJ2-7; possibly TRBD1 for D (6 bases). Trimming removed 2 bases at V and 1 base at J, with 10 bases between. The germline CDR1 and CDR2 sequences are SGHRS and YFSETQ. The CDR3 consists of 14 residues. This chain's CDR3 is CASSFQGLSYEQYF. The CDR3 nucleotides read TGCGCCAGCAGCTTCCAGGGGTTATCCTACGAGCAGTACTTC.

The V gene is TRBV6-5, the J gene TRBJ2-7; TRBD2 agrees at 7 bases. The V segment lost 8 bases and the J segment 5 bases; nucleotides outside the gene matches: 6. Per the germline V gene, CDR1 is MNHEY and CDR2 is SVGAGI. This CDR3 is 12 amino acids long. CDR3 loop: CASGGGGHEQYF. In DNA form, the CDR3 reads TGTGCCAGCGGCGGGGGAGGCCACGAGCAGTACTTC.

This clone was counted a single time. This chain uses TRBV5-6 with TRBJ1-2, with 9 bases that match TRBD1. After removal of 7 bases from V and 4 bases from J, the junction contained 8 bases not matched to a gene. In germline, CDR1 is SGHDT, CDR2 YYEEEE. The CDR3 runs 14 residues. The CDR3 sequence is CASGLGTGSYGYTF. The CDR3 coding sequence is TGTGCCAGCGGTCTCGGGACAGGGAGCTATGGCTACACCTTC.

This clone was observed a handful of times. This rearrangement joins TRBV7-8 to TRBJ1-4; D is possibly TRBD1 (5 bases). The CDR3 runs to 14 residues. In germline, CDR1 is SGHVS, CDR2 FQNEAQ. V was pared by 1 base and J by 7 bases, with 10 bases between. CDR3: CASSLGGLGEKLFF. The CDR3 DNA sequence: TGTGCCAGCAGCTTAGGGGGCCTGGGTGAAAAACTGTTTTTT.

Comments on this clone: An end of the junction does not agree with germline; a read error may underlie this. V and J are TRBV15 and TRBJ1-2; D gene unclear. The CDR3 runs to 15 residues. The germline V gene encodes CDR1 LNHNV and CDR2 YYDKDF (reference sequence). The CDR3 loop reads CATSRDPTWNYGYTF. The CDR3 DNA reads as TGTGCCACCAGCAGAGATCCGACCTGGAACTATGGCTACACCTTT.

The rearrangement links TRBV9 to TRBJ2-2; D is unresolved. The CDR3 runs to 15 residues. Per germline, CDR1 SGDLS and CDR2 YYNGEE. Trimming left V 1 base short and J 5 bases short, with 12 bases between. The chain's CDR3 is CASSVSGSQTGELFF. The CDR3 nucleotides are TGTGCCAGCAGCGTAAGTGGCTCCCAGACCGGGGAGCTGTTTTTT.

The genes are TRBV11-3 and TRBJ2-1; 8 nucleotides match TRBD2. CDR1 SGHNT and CDR2 YENEEA come from the germline V gene. CDR3 length: 16 amino acids. V was pared by 3 bases and J by 2 bases, with 6 bases of the junction left unmatched. DNA for the CDR3: TGTGCCAGCAGCTTGGGCCCGGGACTAGCCTACAATGAGCAGTTCTTC. It codes for CASSLGPGLAYNEQFF.

V and J are TRBV2 and TRBJ2-3; 10 positions match TRBD2. The germline gives CDR1 SNHLY, CDR2 FYNNEI. V trimming: 6 bases; J trimming: 5 bases; junction bases outside the gene matches: 14. The CDR3 sequence is 17 residues long. CDR3 residues: CASREWEAGGEEDTQYF. The CDR3 coding sequence is TGTGCCAGCAGGGAATGGGAAGCGGGAGGGGAGGAAGATACGCAGTATTTT.

The rearrangement uses TRBV19 and TRBJ1-2; TRBD1 agrees at 10 bases. The CDR3 is 14 residues long. Germline values: CDR1 LNHDA, CDR2 SQIVND (reference sequence). The trim removed 6 bases at V and 4 bases at J, leaving 5 bases unmatched. The DNA for the CDR3 is TGTGCCAGTAGCTCGACAGGGGGCAGCTATGGCTACACCTTC. It is translated as CASSSTGGSYGYTF. Together with reference TRBV19 and TRBJ1-2, the CDR3 gives the full variable domain: DGGITQSPKYLFRKEGQNVTLSCEQNLNHDAMYWYRQDPGQGLRLIYYSQIVNDFQKGDIAEGYSVSREKKESFPLTVTSAQKNPTAFYLCASSSTGGSYGYTFGSGTRLTVV.

This rearrangement joins TRBV29-1 to TRBJ1-1; D unclear. The length of the CDR3 is 12 residues. Trimming took off 4 bases at V and 0 bases at J, with 6 bases between the two ends. CDR1 and CDR2 (germline): SQVTM, ANQGSEA. The CDR3 sequence is CSVAPLNTEAFF. The CDR3, as DNA: TGCAGCGTTGCCCCCTTGAACACTGAAGCTTTCTTT.